Here is one T cell receptor (beta chain) with its context. The data stem from a study of shared T cell receptors in the human thymus. Germline assignment: CDR1 MNHNS and CDR2 SASEGT. Losses at the gene ends were 6 bases for V and 7 bases for J; bases not matched to a gene: 11. This CDR3 spans 15 amino acids. This table comes from immunoSEQ multiplex PCR, and its TCRdb copy is limited to in-frame clones, with some not included. The repertoire holds roughly 700,000 clones, with more than 75% as singletons. These sequences were also reported in another study, on human thymus T cells.

The source of this sequence is a boy under two years old with a congenital heart defect. V usage is TRBV6-1 and J usage is TRBJ2-4; TRBD2 aligns across 8 bases. Sequences were obtained from thymocytes. In DNA, the CDR3 is TGTGCCAGCAGAGCACTAGCGGCAGAGGGGAACATTCAGTACTTC. Its protein is CASRALAAEGNIQYF.